This T cell receptor beta chain was retrieved from a study of blood T cell repertoires in COVID-19. About the research overall: Acute and convalescent COVID-19 specimens originated in the United States, Italy and Spain. T cells, B-cell-depleted T cells, or PBMCs supplied cDNA or gDNA.

It was during active infection that Seattle patients were enrolled and then longitudinally followed. The length of the CDR3 is 11 residues. Trimming shortened V by 9 bases and J by 5 bases, and 11 bases separated the two germline ends. Germline CDR1 SGHNT, CDR2 YYREEE (reference sequence). The authors' processing: Amplification of reference gene primers provided the estimated nucleated cell counts. The table came from immunoSEQ multiplex PCR; TCRdb's copy has only in-frame clones and leaves some out. Clonal size and the V and J genes are those of that table, whereas D and trimming came from the DNA. This sample yields about 260,000 clones, of which about 90% are seen a single time; more than 8.5% belongs to the top ten.

V is TRBV5-4 and J is TRBJ1-2; D may be TRBD1 (6 bases). This receptor was obtained from a woman aged 65 to 85 with COVID-19, enrolled during active disease. The sequencing input was peripheral blood. This chain's CDR3 is CAIRTVYGYTF. CDR3 DNA sequence: TGTGCCATCCGGACAGTTTATGGCTACACCTTC.